The clone carrying this T cell receptor (beta chain) appeared once. Assay used: immunoSEQ multiplex PCR; TCRdb lists only in-frame clones, some missing. The sample shows 35,000 to 45,000 clones, roughly nine tenths of them seen only once. This sample was taken from a study of T cell changes during pregnancy in multiple sclerosis. Germline V gene lookup returns CDR1 SNHLY and CDR2 FYNNEI. This CDR3 is built from 11 residues. With 1 base removed from V and 11 bases from J, the gap between germline ends came to 8 bases. The chain has TRBV2 and TRBJ1-2; maybe TRBD1 (6 bases). The sample was CD4+ T cells from peripheral blood mononuclear cells, taken in the first trimester of pregnancy. This receptor was obtained from a female donor with multiple sclerosis, enrolled in a pregnancy study. The CDR3 region has the DNA TGTGCCAGCAGTGAAGACAGGGTGTACACCTTC. Residues: CASSEDRVYTF. Filled out from reference TRBV2 and TRBJ1-2, the complete variable domain reads EPEVTQTPSHQVTQMGQEVILRCVPISNHLYFYWYRQILGQKVEFLVSFYNNEISEKSEIFDDQFSVERPDGSNFTLKIRSTKLEDSAMYFCASSEDRVYTFGSGTRLTVV.